The 17 T cell receptor beta chains below were found in one sample sequenced in a study of T cell responses to AZD1222 COVID-19 vaccine. TCRdb keeps only in-frame clones here, not all; method: immunoSEQ multiplex PCR. The sample shows about 110,000 clones, about nine tenths of them seen only once. The input for sequencing was peripheral blood, taken on day 0 of AZD1222 vaccination. These receptor sequences come from an adult in good health.

In this sample, this clone turned up once. CDR3 amino acids: CASSQEQGLEAFF. Written as DNA, the CDR3 is TGTGCCAGCAGCCAAGAACAGGGGCTCGAAGCTTTCTTT. J is TRBJ1-1 and V is TRBV3-1 (or the pseudogene TRBV3-2); 7 bases are shared with TRBD1. Germline CDR1 and CDR2: LGHDT and YNNKEL (reference sequence). The CDR3 consists of 13 residues. With V trimmed by 0 bases and J by 8 bases, 3 bases remained unmatched.

The V call is TRBV6-5, the J call TRBJ1-1, with a possible D match to TRBD1 (6 bases). Trimming removed 0 bases from V and 4 bases from J, with 12 bases in between. The V gene's germline CDR1 is MNHEY and CDR2 SVGAGI. This CDR3 has 15 residues. The DNA of the CDR3 is TGTGCCAGCAGTTACTCGGGGGGGCCGGCCACTGAAGCTTTCTTT. Its translation: CASSYSGGPATEAFF.

V and J are TRBV7-3 and TRBJ2-3; D possibly matches TRBD1 or TRBD2 (5 bases each). The CDR3 runs to 14 residues. Trimming took 5 bases from V and 6 from J, leaving 15 bases between them. Germline CDR1 and CDR2: SGHTA and FQGTGA. The CDR3 protein is CASSEGLVHDTQYF. CDR3 sequence (DNA): TGTGCCAGCAGCGAGGGGCTCGTCCACGATACGCAGTATTTT.

The chain recombines TRBV5-4 with TRBJ1-2, with TRBD1 matching 8 bases. With V trimmed by 0 bases and J by 6 bases, 10 bases remained unmatched. Germline CDR1 SGHNT, CDR2 YYREEE (reference sequence). The CDR3 sequence is 16 residues long. DNA for the CDR3: TGTGCCAGCAGCTTGGCCGTGACAGGGGAGCGGAATGGCTACACCTTC. Amino acids: CASSLAVTGERNGYTF.

This clone was seen a single time. Distinct nucleotide sequences in the sample also encode this CDR3. The chain is built from TRBV7-2 and TRBJ1-5; weak D call: TRBD1 (5 bases). The V and J ends lost 5 bases and 7 bases respectively, with 12 bases between them. The germline V gene encodes CDR1 SGHTA and CDR2 FQGNSA. The CDR3 loop spans 13 amino acids. CDR3 DNA: TGTGCCAGCAGCCCTGACAGAGCCCAGCCCCAGCATTTT. Translated, it gives CASSPDRAQPQHF.

The rearrangement links TRBV10-2 to TRBJ1-4; 10 bases align to TRBD1. Germline trimming cut 0 bases from V and 3 bases from J; bases unmatched to any gene: 4. The CDR3 runs to 17 residues. CDR1 and CDR2 from the germline V gene are WSHSY and SAAADI. CDR3 region: CASSESDRGPSNEKLFF. CDR3 nucleotide sequence: TGCGCCAGCAGTGAGTCTGACAGGGGGCCCTCTAATGAAAAACTGTTTTTT.

The rearrangement links TRBV5-6 to TRBJ1-3; D ambiguous. This CDR3 is built from 18 residues. Germline V gene lookup returns CDR1 SGHDT and CDR2 YYEEEE. V was clipped by 4 bases and J by 3 bases, with 23 bases between them. This chain's CDR3 is CASSPHNTYRDIGNTIYF. In DNA form, the CDR3 reads TGTGCCAGCAGCCCACACAACACCTACAGAGATATTGGAAACACCATATATTTT.

The chain employs TRBV28 and TRBJ2-1; D is perhaps TRBD1 or TRBD2 (5 bases each). The CDR3 spans 16 residues. Deletions cut 3 bases from V and 4 bases from J, with 16 bases between. Germline lookup yields CDR1 MDHEN and CDR2 SYDVKM. Here the CDR3 reads CASSFRGTQLYNEQFF. CDR3 DNA: TGTGCCAGCAGTTTTAGAGGGACGCAGCTTTACAATGAGCAGTTCTTC.

V and J are TRBV4-2 and TRBJ1-5; unclear D gene. V shed 0 bases and J shed 5 bases, with 5 bases lying between them. CDR1 and CDR2 (germline): LGHNA, YNFKEQ. The CDR3 loop spans 13 amino acids. The CDR3 reads CASSQDGYQPQHF. The CDR3 DNA reads as TGTGCCAGCAGCCAAGATGGCTATCAGCCCCAGCATTTT.

This clone occurred once. The chain links TRBV30 to TRBJ1-2; perhaps TRBD1 as D (6 bases). CDR1 GTSNPN and CDR2 SVGIG come from the germline V gene (reference sequence). Between the trimmed V and J ends, which lost 0 bases and 6 bases, there was a span of 14 bases. The CDR3 sequence is 14 residues long. CDR3 bases: TGTGCCTGGAGTGTACTGGGGCGGGACAATGGCTACACCTTC. Translation gives CAWSVLGRDNGYTF.

The genes are TRBV7-8 and TRBJ1-5; maybe TRBD1 (6 bases). Trimming shortened V by 4 bases and J by 4 bases, and 8 bases separated the two germline ends. This CDR3 has 13 residues. Per the germline V gene, CDR1 is SGHVS and CDR2 is FQNEAQ. The CDR3 DNA follows: TGTGCCAGCAGCTCAGGGGTAAATCAGCCCCAGCATTTT. It specifies CASSSGVNQPQHF.

This chain uses TRBV6-5 with TRBJ1-2; D uncertain. Per the germline V gene, CDR1 is MNHEY and CDR2 is SVGAGI. V shed 7 bases and J shed 3 bases, with 18 bases lying between them. The CDR3 contains 15 residues. Written as DNA, the CDR3 is TGTGCCAGCACCACCCCTCCTCCTTTGGACTATGGCTACACCTTC. This sequence encodes CASTTPPPLDYGYTF.

J is TRBJ2-7 and V is TRBV4-3; D unresolved. Germline CDR1 reads LGHNA; CDR2 reads YSLEER. V was trimmed by 1 base and J by 0 bases, leaving 7 bases between them. This CDR3 has 14 amino acids. The CDR3 here is CASSQAQSSYEQYF. The CDR3 region has the DNA TGCGCCAGCAGCCAAGCCCAGAGCTCCTACGAGCAGTACTTC.

The CDR3 DNA is TGCAGTGCTAGTTCTGCCCCCCCCTACAATGACGAGCAGTTCTTC. This sequence encodes CSASSAPPYNDEQFF. The chain joins TRBV20-1 to TRBJ2-1; D is uncertain. The length of the CDR3 is 15 residues. Germline loops: CDR1 DFQATT, CDR2 SNEGSKA (reference sequence). V was pared by 3 bases and J by 10 bases, with 22 bases between.

J is TRBJ1-1 and V is TRBV7-2; no definite D call. The CDR3 is made up of 14 amino acids. V lost 3 bases to trimming and J lost 5 bases, with 13 bases between them. Germline lookup yields CDR1 SGHTA and CDR2 FQGNSA. Here the CDR3 reads CASSFRGFRTEAFF. CDR3 coding DNA: TGTGCCAGCAGCTTCCGTGGGTTCAGGACTGAAGCTTTCTTT.

This clone was detected a few times. The J gene is TRBJ1-3, the V gene TRBV5-1, with D tentatively TRBD1 (5 bases). This CDR3 is 14 amino acids long. V was pared by 1 base and J by 4 bases, with 9 bases between. Germline V lookup: CDR1 SGHRS, CDR2 YFSETQ. The CDR3 loop reads CASSLNGQGNTIYF. DNA for the CDR3: TGCGCCAGCAGCTTGAACGGACAAGGAAACACCATATATTTT.

The chain has TRBV11-2 and TRBJ1-2; the match to TRBD1 covers 8 bases. This CDR3 comprises 12 residues. The V and J ends lost 4 bases and 8 bases, in that order; junction bases with no gene match: 3. The germline V gene has CDR1 SGHAT and CDR2 FQNNGV. The CDR3: CASSSQGAGYTF. In nucleotides, the CDR3 is TGTGCCAGCAGCTCCCAGGGGGCCGGCTACACCTTC.